This T cell receptor (beta chain) was captured in a study of blood T cell repertoires in COVID-19. On the study more broadly: PBMCs, B-cell-depleted T cells, or T cells provided the cDNA or gDNA that made up the material.

All enrollees were roughly 18 to 90 years old and from 25 or so US areas. In assigning cohorts, the study relied on participant-reported clinical history. All recovered Cohort 3 donors got two negative PCRs, got clearance, or saw symptom resolution. Assay used: immunoSEQ multiplex PCR; TCRdb lists only in-frame clones, some missing. Here the sample spans about 210,000 clones, 80% to 90% being singletons. Germline lookup yields CDR1 KGHDR and CDR2 SFDVKD. The CDR3 spans 15 residues. Trimming removed 6 bases from V and 5 bases from J; junction bases left unmatched: 4. The chain combines TRBV24-1 with TRBJ2-2; TRBD1 agrees at 11 bases. This clonotype was obtained from a woman younger than 35 who had recovered from COVID-19. Source material: PBMCs or T cells enriched from blood (not recorded which). CDR3 region: CATSMGQGVTGELFF. DNA for the CDR3: TGTGCCACCAGTATGGGACAGGGGGTAACCGGGGAGCTGTTTTTT.